Given below is one T cell receptor beta chain in context. The data are from a study of shared clonotypes between healthy human individuals. The germline V gene encodes CDR1 MGHRA and CDR2 YSYEKL. V was shortened by 2 bases and J by 5 bases, with 19 bases between the two germline ends. This CDR3 is 16 amino acids long. Genomic DNA belonging to each subset was distributed in equal measure over several immunoSEQ plates. This table comes from immunoSEQ multiplex PCR, and its TCRdb copy is limited to in-frame clones, with some not included. In the table there are about 1.1 million clones, 70% to 80% of which are singletons.

The sample comprised memory CD4+ T cells from PBMCs. Subset: CD45RA-negative fraction. This chain joins TRBV4-1 and TRBJ2-7, with D tentatively TRBD1 or TRBD2 (6 bases each). The TCR sequence derives from a man younger than 35 in good health. Some clones in this sample may be carry-over from other donors' samples. The CDR3 DNA follows: TGCGCCAGCAGCCAAAAATCTACAGGGACTTTTAACGAGCAGTACTTC. Translating it yields CASSQKSTGTFNEQYF.